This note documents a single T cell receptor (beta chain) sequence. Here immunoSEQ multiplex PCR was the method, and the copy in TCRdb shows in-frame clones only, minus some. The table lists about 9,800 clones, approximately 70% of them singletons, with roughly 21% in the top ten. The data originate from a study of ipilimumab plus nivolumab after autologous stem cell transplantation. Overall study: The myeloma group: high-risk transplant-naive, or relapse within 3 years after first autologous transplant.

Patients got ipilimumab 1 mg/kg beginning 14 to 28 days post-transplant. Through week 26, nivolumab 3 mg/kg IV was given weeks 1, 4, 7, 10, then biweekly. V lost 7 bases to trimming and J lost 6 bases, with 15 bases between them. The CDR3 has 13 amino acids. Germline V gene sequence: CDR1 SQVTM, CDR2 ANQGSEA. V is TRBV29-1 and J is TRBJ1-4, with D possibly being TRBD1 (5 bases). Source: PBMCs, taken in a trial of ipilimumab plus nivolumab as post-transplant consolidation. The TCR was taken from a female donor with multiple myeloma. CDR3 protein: CSALRSGDEKLFF. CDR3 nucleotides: TGCAGCGCCCTAAGGTCGGGGGATGAAAAACTGTTTTTT.